These 21 T cell receptor beta chains were all obtained from the same sample, sequenced in a study of identical twins (dated by TCRdb to about 2016). The library was obtained by 5' RACE. Instrument on record: Illumina HiSeq 2000. TCRdb reprocessing: public reads trimmed at Q25 with fastp, clones called with MiXCR, in-frame beta chains kept. Rows are combined by CDR3 protein, so each entry shows the most common genes and DNA. A total of fewer than 250,000 distinct CDR3 sequences appear in this sample, approximately 9% of them only once. The ten biggest clones cover about 5.5% of the sample. The source material was memory (CD45RO+) T cells sorted from blood. The sample's cell subset or site label, in plain terms: CD45RO+ enriched T cells. Source of these receptors: a young woman in good health.

This clonotype was found a few times. V and J are TRBV11-3 and TRBJ1-1; TRBD1 matches 7 bases. J was trimmed by 4 bases and V by 5 bases; bases with no gene match: 10. The germline V gene encodes CDR1 SGHNT and CDR2 YENEEA. CDR3 length: 15 residues. The CDR3 here is CASSPIPGGSTEAFF. CDR3 DNA: TGTGCCAGCAGCCCCATCCCAGGGGGTTCCACTGAAGCTTTCTTT.

J is TRBJ1-6 and V is TRBV6-1, with a tentative D call TRBD1 (5 bases). With 6 bases removed from V and 5 bases from J, the gap between germline ends came to 17 bases. CDR3 length: 16 amino acids. Per the germline V gene, CDR1 is MNHNS and CDR2 is SASEGT. CDR3 loop: CASRMGGIQNNSPLHF. The CDR3 DNA is TGTGCCAGCAGGATGGGGGGGATACAGAATAATTCACCCCTCCACTTT.

This clonotype has at least ten counts. The V and J genes are TRBV7-9 and TRBJ1-1; tentatively, D is TRBD1 (6 bases). Germline V gene data show CDR1 as SEHNR and CDR2 as FQNEAQ (reference sequence). V was pared by 2 bases and J by 7 bases, with 11 bases between. The CDR3 totals 13 residues. The DNA for the CDR3 is TGTGCCAGCAGCTTATGGGGGGCCCATGAAGCTTTCTTT. Protein: CASSLWGAHEAFF.

The sample holds many counts of this clonotype. The chain joins TRBV11-1 to TRBJ2-7, with D possibly TRBD1 on 6 matching bases. This CDR3 comprises 15 residues. Trimming pared 2 bases from V and 0 bases from J, leaving 11 bases between. Germline V gene lookup returns CDR1 SGHAT and CDR2 FQDESV (reference sequence). CDR3 DNA: TGTGCCAGCAGCTTAATAAGGGACAACTCCTACGAGCAGTACTTC. It codes for CASSLIRDNSYEQYF.

This clonotype was counted only a few times. The chain carries TRBV9 and TRBJ2-6; D not certain. This CDR3 is built from 15 residues. V was shortened by 2 bases and J by 0 bases, with 6 bases between the two germline ends. Germline loops: CDR1 SGDLS, CDR2 YYNGEE. Here the CDR3 DNA reads TGTGCCAGCAGCGTTTCAGGCTCTGGGGCCAACGTCCTGACTTTC. It is translated as CASSVSGSGANVLTF.

A note on this clonotype: The final CDR3 position lacks the conserved phenylalanine or tryptophan, pointing to a likely read error. The DNA is left out, because the CDR3 cannot be placed on it with certainty; the CDR3 is given as TCRdb lists it. The J gene is TRBJ1-2, the V gene TRBV20-1; the D call in the table, TRBD1, was not verified against the DNA. Germline CDR1 reads DFQATT; CDR2 reads SNEGSKA (reference sequence). With termini counted, the CDR3 has 11 amino acids. The CDR3 reads CSARARTGQQV.

The chain joins TRBV3-1 to TRBJ2-7; D gene uncertain. Germline V gene data show CDR1 as LGHDT and CDR2 as YNNKEL (reference sequence). This CDR3 region has 13 residues. V was cut by 6 bases and J by 2 bases, with 11 bases left in between. Here the CDR3 reads CASSKKGTYEQYF. CDR3 sequence (DNA): TGTGCCAGCAGTAAGAAGGGCACCTACGAGCAGTACTTC.

There are a few counts of this clonotype. V is TRBV10-3 and J is TRBJ2-3, with TRBD2 identical over 8 bases. V trimming: 2 bases; J trimming: 0 bases; junction bases outside the gene matches: 7. This CDR3 has 17 amino acids. From germline, CDR1 is ENHRY and CDR2 SYGVKD. DNA for the CDR3: TGTGCCATCAGTGAGCCGGTGAGCGGGGGAAGCACAGATACGCAGTATTTT. Translation gives CAISEPVSGGSTDTQYF.

In its sample, this clonotype was seen a few times. The V call is TRBV5-1, the J call TRBJ2-3; 11 bases agree with TRBD2. Germline V gene sequence: CDR1 SGHRS, CDR2 YFSETQ. The junction had 8 bases not matched to a gene; V was cut back by 6 bases and J by 5 bases. This CDR3 spans 15 amino acids. CDR3 protein: CASTELAGAGDTQYF. The CDR3 DNA sequence: TGCGCCAGCACCGAACTAGCGGGGGCCGGAGATACGCAGTATTTT.

The rearrangement uses TRBV27 and TRBJ1-1; D is unclear. The CDR3 is made up of 13 amino acids. Trimming took 0 bases from V and 4 from J, leaving 6 bases between them. Per germline, CDR1 MNHEY and CDR2 SMNVEV (reference sequence). The CDR3 region is CASSLSPGTEAFF. Here the CDR3 DNA reads TGTGCCAGCAGTTTATCACCGGGCACTGAAGCTTTCTTT.

The V gene is TRBV7-9, the J gene TRBJ2-5, with D perhaps given as TRBD1 or TRBD2 (5 bases each). Trimming shortened V by 5 bases and J by 3 bases, and 22 bases separated the two germline ends. CDR3 size: 17 residues. The V gene's germline CDR1 is SEHNR and CDR2 FQNEAQ (reference sequence). The CDR3 nucleotides are TGTGCCAGCAGCATAATGAATCTGGGACGCCTAAAAGAGACCCAGTACTTC. This encodes CASSIMNLGRLKETQYF.

This rearrangement joins TRBV15 to TRBJ2-5, with 11 bases identical to TRBD2. The CDR3 sequence is 19 residues long. Germline V CDR1 and CDR2: LNHNV, YYDKDF (reference sequence). Germline trimming cut 4 bases from V and 4 bases from J; bases unmatched to any gene: 17. CDR3 loop: CATSNPGASGGPRGETQYF. CDR3 nucleotides: TGTGCCACCAGCAACCCGGGAGCTAGCGGGGGGCCCCGGGGAGAGACCCAGTACTTC.

This clonotype was detected ten times or more. The chain joins TRBV7-3 to TRBJ2-6, with 7 bases that match TRBD1. The CDR3 covers 17 residues. With 2 bases clipped from V and 2 bases from J, the junction kept 6 bases outside the gene matches. Per germline, CDR1 SGHTA and CDR2 FQGTGA. CDR3 residues: CASSLLDRSAGANVLTF. In DNA, the CDR3 is TGTGCCAGCAGCTTATTGGACAGGTCAGCTGGGGCCAACGTCCTGACTTTC.

This clonotype was seen a handful of times. The gene calls are TRBV7-2 and TRBJ2-5; D gene unclear. The V gene's germline CDR1 is SGHTA and CDR2 FQGNSA. V was trimmed by 1 base and J by 5 bases, leaving 11 bases between them. The CDR3 runs 14 residues. The CDR3 coding sequence is TGTGCCAGCAGCTTAGGACTGGGGTGGGAGACCCAGTACTTC. Protein product: CASSLGLGWETQYF.

This clonotype was recorded a few times. The genes are TRBV11-2 and TRBJ2-3, with a weak D call TRBD2 (7 bases). Trimming removed 1 base at V and 0 bases at J, with 17 bases between. This CDR3 is built from 18 residues. CDR1 is SGHAT and CDR2 is FQNNGV in the germline V gene. CDR3 sequence: CASSLGGRGEPSTDTQYF. The CDR3 coding sequence is TGTGCCAGCAGCTTAGGGGGGAGGGGGGAACCTAGCACAGATACGCAGTATTTT.

This clonotype was seen only a few times. V usage is TRBV4-3 and J usage is TRBJ2-3, with 9 bases identical to TRBD2. CDR3 length equals 16 residues. Germline loops: CDR1 LGHNA, CDR2 YSLEER. With 0 bases clipped from V and 5 bases from J, the junction kept 6 bases outside the gene matches. CDR3 in DNA: TGCGCCAGCAGCCAAGAAGAAGCGGGAGGTCTAGATACGCAGTATTTT. It is translated as CASSQEEAGGLDTQYF.

This clonotype was picked up many times. This chain links TRBV6-1 with TRBJ1-1; D unresolved. Trimming removed 6 bases at V and 0 bases at J, with 14 bases between. This CDR3 comprises 15 residues. Germline V gene lookup returns CDR1 MNHNS and CDR2 SASEGT. The CDR3 protein is CASRPGISMNTEAFF. The CDR3 region has the DNA TGTGCCAGCAGGCCAGGAATTTCCATGAACACTGAAGCTTTCTTT.

This clonotype was observed a handful of times. The CDR3 protein is CASSPGRSGSLQETQYF. The CDR3 DNA reads TGTGCCAGCAGCCCCGGCAGGAGCGGGTCTCTTCAAGAGACCCAGTACTTC. V gene TRBV7-9 combines with J gene TRBJ2-5, with D possibly TRBD2 on 6 matching bases. Trimming cost V 5 bases and J 2 bases, with 21 bases left between them. Germline CDR1 reads SEHNR; CDR2 reads FQNEAQ (reference sequence). CDR3 length: 17 residues.

In this sample, this clonotype turned up a few times. V is TRBV18 and J is TRBJ2-7; 9 bases are shared with TRBD1. The CDR3 runs to 16 residues. J was trimmed by 2 bases and V by 4 bases; bases with no gene match: 9. The germline V gene encodes CDR1 KGHSH and CDR2 LQKENI. CDR3 coding DNA: TGTGCCAGCTCACTATTCCGGGACAGGGTCCCCTACGAGCAGTACTTC. This codes for CASSLFRDRVPYEQYF.

In this sample, this clonotype turned up a few times. The chain links TRBV9 to TRBJ1-6; D is uncertain. Germline assignment: CDR1 SGDLS and CDR2 YYNGEE. V lost 2 bases to trimming and J lost 0 bases, with 12 bases between them. The CDR3 length is 17 residues. The CDR3 spells CASSVDTGNSYNSPLHF. In DNA, the CDR3 is TGTGCCAGCAGCGTCGATACGGGGAACTCCTATAATTCACCCCTCCACTTT.

This clonotype was seen only once. The chain has TRBV7-2 and TRBJ2-5, with D hard to call. The CDR3 has 12 residues. The germline V and J ends were trimmed by 5 bases and 3 bases, with 7 bases remaining between them. Germline assignment: CDR1 SGHTA and CDR2 FQGNSA. CDR3 sequence: CASSAVKETQYF. As DNA, the CDR3 is TGTGCCAGCAGCGCCGTAAAAGAGACCCAGTACTTC.